The sample holds many counts of the clone carrying this T cell receptor beta chain. Its antigen is currently unknown. These data originate in a study of metastatic and nonmetastatic thyroid tumors. The overall study: Across peripheral blood and tumor or nodule tissue samples taken from malignant and benign thyroid patients, the repertoires were compared with one another. General study results and limits: Significantly higher TCR beta diversity was reportedly seen in malignant thyroid tumors than benign nodules, in blood and tumor.

Authors' data handling: What underpinned the distant-metastasis classifier for papillary thyroid cancer was the set of CDR3 differences across clinicopathological groups. TCRdb re-analyzed the PCR reads using MiXCR. TCRdb, not the authors, supplied the V and J calls. The table lists tens of thousands of clones, roughly 20% of them singletons, with approximately 39% in the top ten. Germline assignment: CDR1 KGHDR and CDR2 SFDVKD. V lost 5 bases, J lost 2 bases, and 7 bases stayed unmatched. This CDR3 comprises 17 residues. The entire patient cohort was treatment-naive prior to thyroid surgery. Sequencing used blood. The TCR comes from a female donor with papillary thyroid cancer or a benign thyroid nodule (not recorded which). Some clones in this sample may be carry-over from other donors' samples. The gene calls are TRBV24-1 and TRBJ2-1, with 11 positions matching TRBD2. The CDR3 DNA sequence: TGTGCCACCAGTGCCCCACCGGGACTAGCGGCCTACAATGAGCAGTTCTTC. Protein: CATSAPPGLAAYNEQFF.